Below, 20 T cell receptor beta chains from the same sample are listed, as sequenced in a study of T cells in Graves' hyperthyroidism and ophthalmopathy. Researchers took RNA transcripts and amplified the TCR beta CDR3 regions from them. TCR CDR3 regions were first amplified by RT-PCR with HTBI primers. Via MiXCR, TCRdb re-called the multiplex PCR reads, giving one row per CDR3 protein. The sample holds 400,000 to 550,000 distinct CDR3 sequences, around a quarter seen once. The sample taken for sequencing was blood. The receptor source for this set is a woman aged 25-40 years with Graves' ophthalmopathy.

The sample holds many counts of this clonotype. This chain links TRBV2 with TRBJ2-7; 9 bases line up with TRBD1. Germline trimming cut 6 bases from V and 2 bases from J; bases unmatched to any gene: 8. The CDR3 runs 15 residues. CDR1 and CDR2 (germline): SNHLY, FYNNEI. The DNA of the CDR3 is TGTGCCAGCAGATCCGAGACAGGGGGAACCTACGAGCAGTACTTC. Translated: CASRSETGGTYEQYF.

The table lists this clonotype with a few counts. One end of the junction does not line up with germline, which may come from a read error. The CDR3 is CASSQFVGQGLGYAF. The CDR3 nucleotides read TGTGCCAGCAGCCAGTTCGTAGGACAGGGGCTTGGCTACGCCTTC. The rearrangement links TRBV7-2 to TRBJ1-2; TRBD1 matches 9 bases. This CDR3 comprises 15 residues. CDR1 and CDR2 from the germline V gene are SGHTA and FQGNSA.

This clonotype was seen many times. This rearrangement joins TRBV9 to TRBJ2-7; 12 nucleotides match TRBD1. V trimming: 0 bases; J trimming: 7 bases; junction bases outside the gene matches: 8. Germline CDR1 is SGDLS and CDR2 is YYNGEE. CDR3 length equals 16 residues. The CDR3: CASSVALGQGAEEQYF. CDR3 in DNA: TGTGCCAGCAGCGTAGCGCTGGGACAGGGGGCGGAAGAGCAGTACTTC.

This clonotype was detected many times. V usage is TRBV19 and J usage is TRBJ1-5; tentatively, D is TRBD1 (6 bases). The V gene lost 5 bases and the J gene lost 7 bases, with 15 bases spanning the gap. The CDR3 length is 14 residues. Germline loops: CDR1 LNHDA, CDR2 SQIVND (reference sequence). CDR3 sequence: CASSLYGGEQPQHF. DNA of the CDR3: TGTGCCAGTAGTCTTTATGGGGGCGAACAGCCCCAGCATTTT. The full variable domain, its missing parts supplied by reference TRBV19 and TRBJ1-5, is DGGITQSPKYLFRKEGQNVTLSCEQNLNHDAMYWYRQDPGQGLRLIYYSQIVNDFQKGDIAEGYSVSREKKESFPLTVTSAQKNPTAFYLCASSLYGGEQPQHFGDGTRLSIL.

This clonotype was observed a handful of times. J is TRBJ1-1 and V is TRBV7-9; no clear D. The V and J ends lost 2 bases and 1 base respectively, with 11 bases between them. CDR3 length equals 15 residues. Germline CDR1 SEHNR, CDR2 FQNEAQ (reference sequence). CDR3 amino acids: CASSLNEYQNTEAFF. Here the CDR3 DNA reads TGTGCCAGCAGCTTAAACGAGTACCAGAACACTGAAGCTTTCTTT.

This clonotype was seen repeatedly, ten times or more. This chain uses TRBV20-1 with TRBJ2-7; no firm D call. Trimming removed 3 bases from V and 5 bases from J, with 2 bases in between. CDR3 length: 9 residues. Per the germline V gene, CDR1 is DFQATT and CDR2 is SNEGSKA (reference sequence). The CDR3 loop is CSASHEQYF. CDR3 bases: TGCAGTGCTAGCCACGAGCAGTACTTC.

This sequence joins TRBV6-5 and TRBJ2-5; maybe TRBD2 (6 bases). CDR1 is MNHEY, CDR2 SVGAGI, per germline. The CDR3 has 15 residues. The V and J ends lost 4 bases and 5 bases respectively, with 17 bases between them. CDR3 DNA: TGTGCCAGCAGTTTGACCGCAGGGAGGATTGAGACCCAGTACTTC. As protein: CASSLTAGRIETQYF.

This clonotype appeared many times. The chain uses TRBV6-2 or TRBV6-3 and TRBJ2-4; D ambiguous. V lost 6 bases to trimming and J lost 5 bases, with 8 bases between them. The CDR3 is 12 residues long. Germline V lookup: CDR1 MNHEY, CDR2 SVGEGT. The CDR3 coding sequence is TGTGCCAGCAGGCCGGAAGAAAACATTCAGTACTTC. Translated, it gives CASRPEENIQYF.

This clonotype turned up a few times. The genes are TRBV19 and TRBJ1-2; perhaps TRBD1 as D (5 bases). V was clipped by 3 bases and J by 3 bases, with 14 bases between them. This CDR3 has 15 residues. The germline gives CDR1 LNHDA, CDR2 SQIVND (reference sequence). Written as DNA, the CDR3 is TGTGCCAGTAGTATGCCCAGGGATGGGTACTATGGCTACACCTTC. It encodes CASSMPRDGYYGYTF.

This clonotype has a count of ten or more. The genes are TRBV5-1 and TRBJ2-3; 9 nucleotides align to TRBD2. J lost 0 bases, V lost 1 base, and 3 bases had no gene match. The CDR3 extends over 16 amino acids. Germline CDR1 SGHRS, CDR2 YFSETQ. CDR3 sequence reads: CASSLTSGSSTDTQYF. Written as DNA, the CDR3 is TGCGCCAGCAGCTTGACTAGCGGGTCCAGCACAGATACGCAGTATTTT.

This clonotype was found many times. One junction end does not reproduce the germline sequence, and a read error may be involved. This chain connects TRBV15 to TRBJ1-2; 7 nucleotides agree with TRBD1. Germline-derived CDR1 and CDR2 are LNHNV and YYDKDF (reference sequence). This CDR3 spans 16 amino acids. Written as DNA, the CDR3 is TGTGCCACCAGCAGGGTCGGGACAGTTCAAAACTGTGGCTACACCTTC. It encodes CATSRVGTVQNCGYTF. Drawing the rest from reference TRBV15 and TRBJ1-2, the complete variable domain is DAMVIQNPRYQVTQFGKPVTLSCSQTLNHNVMYWYQQKSSQAPKLLFHYYDKDFNNEADTPDNFQSRRPNTSFCFLDIRSPGLGDTAMYLCATSRVGTVQNCGYTFGSGTRLTVV.

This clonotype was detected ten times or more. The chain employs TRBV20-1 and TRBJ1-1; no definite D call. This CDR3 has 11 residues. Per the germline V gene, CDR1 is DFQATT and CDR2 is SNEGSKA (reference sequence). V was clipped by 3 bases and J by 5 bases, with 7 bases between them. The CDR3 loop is CSASYGTEAFF. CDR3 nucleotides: TGCAGTGCTAGTTATGGGACTGAAGCTTTCTTT.

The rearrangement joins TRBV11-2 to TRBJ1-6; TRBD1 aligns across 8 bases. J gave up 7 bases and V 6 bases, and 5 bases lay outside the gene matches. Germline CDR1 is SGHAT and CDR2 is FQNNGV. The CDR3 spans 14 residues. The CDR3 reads CASSWTGRNSPLHF. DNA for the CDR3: TGTGCCAGCAGTTGGACAGGGAGGAATTCACCCCTCCACTTT.

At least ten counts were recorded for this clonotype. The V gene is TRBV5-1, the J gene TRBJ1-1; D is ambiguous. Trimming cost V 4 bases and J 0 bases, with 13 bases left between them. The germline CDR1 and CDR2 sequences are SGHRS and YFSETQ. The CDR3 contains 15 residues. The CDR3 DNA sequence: TGCGCCAGCAGCCCATTCTTGGACCTGAACACTGAAGCTTTCTTT. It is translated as CASSPFLDLNTEAFF. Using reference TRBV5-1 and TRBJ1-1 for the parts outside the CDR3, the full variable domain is KAGVTQTPRYLIKTRGQQVTLSCSPISGHRSVSWYQQTPGQGLQFLFEYFSETQRNKGNFPGRFSGRQFSNSRSEMNVSTLELGDSALYLCASSPFLDLNTEAFFGQGTRLTVV.

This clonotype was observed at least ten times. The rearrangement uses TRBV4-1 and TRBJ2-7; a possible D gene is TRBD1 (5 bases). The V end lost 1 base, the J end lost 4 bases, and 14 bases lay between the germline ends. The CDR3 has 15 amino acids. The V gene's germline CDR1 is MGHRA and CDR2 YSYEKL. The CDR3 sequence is CASSQVSDSAYEQYF. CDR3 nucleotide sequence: TGCGCCAGCAGCCAAGTATCTGACAGCGCATACGAGCAGTACTTC.

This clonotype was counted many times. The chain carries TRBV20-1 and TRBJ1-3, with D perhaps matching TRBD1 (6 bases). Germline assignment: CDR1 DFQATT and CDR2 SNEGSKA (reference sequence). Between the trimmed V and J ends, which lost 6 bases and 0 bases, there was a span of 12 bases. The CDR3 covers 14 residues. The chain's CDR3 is CSADTQGSGNTIYF. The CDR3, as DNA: TGCAGTGCCGATACACAGGGCTCTGGAAACACCATATATTTT.

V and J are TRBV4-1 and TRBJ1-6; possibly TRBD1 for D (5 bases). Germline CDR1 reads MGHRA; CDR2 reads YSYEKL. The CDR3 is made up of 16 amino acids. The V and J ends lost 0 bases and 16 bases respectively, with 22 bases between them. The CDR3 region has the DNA TGCGCCAGCAGCCAAGAATTCGCGGGGGGGGGGTCTGCGCTCCACTTT. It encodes CASSQEFAGGGSALHF.

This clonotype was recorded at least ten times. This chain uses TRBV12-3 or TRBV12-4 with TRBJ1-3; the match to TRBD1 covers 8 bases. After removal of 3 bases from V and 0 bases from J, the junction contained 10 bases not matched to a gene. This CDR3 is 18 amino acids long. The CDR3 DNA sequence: TGTGCCAGCAGTTTGGGGACAGGAGGCTTCGGCTCTGGAAACACCATATATTTT. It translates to CASSLGTGGFGSGNTIYF.

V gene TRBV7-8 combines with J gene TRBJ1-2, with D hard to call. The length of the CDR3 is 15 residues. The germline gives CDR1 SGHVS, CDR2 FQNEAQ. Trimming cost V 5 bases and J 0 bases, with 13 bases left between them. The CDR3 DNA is TGTGCCAGCAGCCCCCGCCAGCCCCCTAACTATGGCTACACCTTC. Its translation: CASSPRQPPNYGYTF.

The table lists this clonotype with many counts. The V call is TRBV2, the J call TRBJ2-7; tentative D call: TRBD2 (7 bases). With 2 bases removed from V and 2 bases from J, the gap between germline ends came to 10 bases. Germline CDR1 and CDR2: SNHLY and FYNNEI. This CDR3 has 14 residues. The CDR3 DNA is TGTGCCAGCAGTGAAAGGCGGGGGCCCTACGAGCAGTACTTC. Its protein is CASSERRGPYEQYF.